This T cell receptor (beta chain) was observed in a study of chemoradiotherapy in HPV16-positive cancers. Samples were taken several times over chemoradiotherapy. Repertoires were generated with immunoSEQ multiplex PCR, while TCRdb's copy carries only in-frame clones and drops some. The sample gives 5,100 or so clones, roughly 80% of which show up once; 35% to 40% is in the top ten. In germline, CDR1 is SGHNT, CDR2 YYREEE (reference sequence). The V end was cut by 4 bases, the J end by 5 bases, with 10 bases between. The CDR3 is 13 residues long. The source is a human donor with HPV-associated anogenital cancer. This rearrangement joins TRBV5-4 to TRBJ2-1; D is ambiguous. This material was collected from a patient who underwent chemoradiotherapy. The CDR3 protein is CASSRNRNNEQFF. The CDR3 coding sequence is TGTGCCAGCAGCCGGAATCGAAACAATGAGCAGTTCTTC.